This entry describes one T cell receptor beta chain. This CDR3 comprises 16 residues. The germline V gene has CDR1 MDHEN and CDR2 SYDVKM. V was cut by 6 bases and J by 5 bases, with 22 bases left in between. The data originate from a study of blood T cell repertoires in COVID-19. Study at large: The United States, Italy and Spain supplied acute and convalescent COVID-19 samples. PBMCs, B-cell-depleted T cells, or T cells were the source of the cDNA or gDNA that made up the material.

In the authors' methods: Reference gene primers were amplified, and this amplification served to estimate nucleated cell counts. TCRdb's copy holds only in-frame clones and misses some; the assay was immunoSEQ multiplex PCR. That table furnishes V, J and clone size, whereas the DNA furnished D and trimming. The sample consists of roughly 39,000 clones, 85% to 90% of them appearing once. The sequence was obtained from a man aged 25-40 years with active or convalescent COVID-19. The specimen was peripheral blood. The chain carries TRBV28 and TRBJ1-2; D is undetermined. The CDR3 DNA is TGTGCCAGCAGCTCTCCCTCTGGGCAGGCCCCTTATGGCTACACCTTC. It translates to CASSSPSGQAPYGYTF.